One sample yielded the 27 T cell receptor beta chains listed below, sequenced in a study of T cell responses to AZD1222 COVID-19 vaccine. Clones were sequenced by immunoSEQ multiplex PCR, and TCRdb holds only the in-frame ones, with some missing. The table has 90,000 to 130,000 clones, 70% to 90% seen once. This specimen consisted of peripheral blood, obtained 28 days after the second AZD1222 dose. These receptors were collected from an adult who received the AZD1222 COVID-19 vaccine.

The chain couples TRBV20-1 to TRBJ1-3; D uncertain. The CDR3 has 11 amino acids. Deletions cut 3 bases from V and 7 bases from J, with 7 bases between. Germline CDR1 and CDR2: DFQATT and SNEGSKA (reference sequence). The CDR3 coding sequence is TGCAGTGCTAGGTCAACCAACACCATATATTTT. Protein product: CSARSTNTIYF.

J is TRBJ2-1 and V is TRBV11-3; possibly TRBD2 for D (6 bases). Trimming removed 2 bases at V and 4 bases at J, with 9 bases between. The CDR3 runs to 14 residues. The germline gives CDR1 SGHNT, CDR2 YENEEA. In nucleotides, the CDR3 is TGTGCCAGCAGCTTACAGCTAGCGTACAATGAGCAGTTCTTC. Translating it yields CASSLQLAYNEQFF.

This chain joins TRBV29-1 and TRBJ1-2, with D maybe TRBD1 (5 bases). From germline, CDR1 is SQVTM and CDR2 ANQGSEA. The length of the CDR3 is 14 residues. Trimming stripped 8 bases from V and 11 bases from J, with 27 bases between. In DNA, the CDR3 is TGCAGCATCCGCGGGGGGGAGTCGGGGCACCGTTACACCTTC. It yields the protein CSIRGGESGHRYTF.

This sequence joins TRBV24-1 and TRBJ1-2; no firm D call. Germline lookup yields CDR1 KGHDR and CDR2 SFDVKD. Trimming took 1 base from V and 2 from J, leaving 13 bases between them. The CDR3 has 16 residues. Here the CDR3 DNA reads TGTGCCACCAGTGATTTTGGGGTAGGGTTCAACTATGGCTACACCTTC. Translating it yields CATSDFGVGFNYGYTF.

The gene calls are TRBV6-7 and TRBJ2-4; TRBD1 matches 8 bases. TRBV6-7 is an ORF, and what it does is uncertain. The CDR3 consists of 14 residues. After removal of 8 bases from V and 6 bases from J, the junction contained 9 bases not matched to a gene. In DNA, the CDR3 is TGTGCCAGCGCAGGCAGGGGGCGCCGAAACATTCAGTACTTC. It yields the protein CASAGRGRRNIQYF.

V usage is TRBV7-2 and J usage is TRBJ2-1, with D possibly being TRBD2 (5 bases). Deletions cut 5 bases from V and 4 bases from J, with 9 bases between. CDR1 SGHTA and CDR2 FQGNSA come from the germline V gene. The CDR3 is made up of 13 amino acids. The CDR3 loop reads CASSSGLYNEQFF. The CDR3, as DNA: TGTGCCAGCAGCAGCGGACTTTACAATGAGCAGTTCTTC.

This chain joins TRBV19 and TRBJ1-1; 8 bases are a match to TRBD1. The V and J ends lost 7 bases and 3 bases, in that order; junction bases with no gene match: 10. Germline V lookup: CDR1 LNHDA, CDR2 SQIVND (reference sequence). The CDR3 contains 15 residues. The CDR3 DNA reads TGTGCCAGTATGACACAGGGGGGGCTGGACACTGAAGCTTTCTTT. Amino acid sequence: CASMTQGGLDTEAFF.

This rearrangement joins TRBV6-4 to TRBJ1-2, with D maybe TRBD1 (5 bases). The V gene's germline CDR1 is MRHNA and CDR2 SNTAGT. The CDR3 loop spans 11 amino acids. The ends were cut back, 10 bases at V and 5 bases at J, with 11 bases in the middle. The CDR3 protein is CATDGGYGYTF. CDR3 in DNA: TGTGCCACCGACGGGGGTTATGGCTACACCTTC.

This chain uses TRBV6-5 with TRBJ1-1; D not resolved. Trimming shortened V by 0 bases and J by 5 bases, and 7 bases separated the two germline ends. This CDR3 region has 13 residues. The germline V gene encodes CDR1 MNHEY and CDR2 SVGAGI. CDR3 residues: CASSYSGGTEAFF. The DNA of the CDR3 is TGTGCCAGCAGTTACTCGGGAGGGACTGAAGCTTTCTTT.

CDR3 DNA sequence: TGTGCAAGCGTCCCTGGGGCGGGGGCGGGCACAGATACGCAGTATTTT. It codes for CASVPGAGAGTDTQYF. J is TRBJ2-3 and V is TRBV5-4; a weak D match, TRBD2 (7 bases). The CDR3 is 16 residues long. CDR1 is SGHNT and CDR2 is YYREEE in the germline V gene (reference sequence).

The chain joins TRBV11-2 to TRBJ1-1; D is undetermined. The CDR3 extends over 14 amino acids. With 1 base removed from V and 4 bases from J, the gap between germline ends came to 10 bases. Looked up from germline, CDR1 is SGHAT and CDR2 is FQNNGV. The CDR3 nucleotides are TGTGCCAGCAGCTTAGTCGAATACGGCACTGAAGCTTTCTTT. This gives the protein CASSLVEYGTEAFF.

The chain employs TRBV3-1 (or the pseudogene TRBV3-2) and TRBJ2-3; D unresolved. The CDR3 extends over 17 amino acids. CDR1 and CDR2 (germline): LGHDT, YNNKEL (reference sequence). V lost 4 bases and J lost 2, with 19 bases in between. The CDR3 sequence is CASSLARGGPATDTQYF. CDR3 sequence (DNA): TGTGCCAGCAGCCTTGCGAGAGGCGGTCCCGCCACAGATACGCAGTATTTT.

As DNA, the CDR3 is TGCGCCAGCAGCTCGGGACAGGGAATACGGGGGGAGACCCAGTACTTC. It specifies CASSSGQGIRGETQYF. This chain joins TRBV5-1 and TRBJ2-5, with TRBD1 matching over 9 bases. The CDR3 spans 16 residues. CDR1 is SGHRS and CDR2 is YFSETQ in the germline V gene. The V and J ends lost 3 bases and 5 bases, in that order; junction bases with no gene match: 11.

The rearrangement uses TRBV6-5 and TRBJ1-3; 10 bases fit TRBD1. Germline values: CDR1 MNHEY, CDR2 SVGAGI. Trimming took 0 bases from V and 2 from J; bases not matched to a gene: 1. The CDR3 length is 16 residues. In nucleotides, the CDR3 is TGTGCCAGCAGTTACTCCGACAGGGGGCCTGGAAACACCATATATTTT. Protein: CASSYSDRGPGNTIYF.

CDR3: CASSPLPGQDNGDFEKLFF. The CDR3 nucleotides read TGTGCCAGCAGTCCCTTACCGGGACAGGATAATGGCGACTTTGAAAAACTGTTTTTT. The rearrangement uses TRBV6-6 and TRBJ1-4, with 8 bases that match TRBD1. CDR1 is MNHNY and CDR2 is SVGAGI in the germline V gene (reference sequence). V gave up 5 bases and J gave up 7 bases; unmatched junction bases: 21. This CDR3 comprises 19 residues.

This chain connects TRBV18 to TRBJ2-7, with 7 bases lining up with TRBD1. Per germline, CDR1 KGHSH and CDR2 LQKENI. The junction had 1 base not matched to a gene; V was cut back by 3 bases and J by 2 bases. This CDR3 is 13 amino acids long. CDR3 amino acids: CASSPGQTYEQYF. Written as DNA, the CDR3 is TGTGCCAGCTCACCGGGACAGACCTACGAGCAGTACTTC. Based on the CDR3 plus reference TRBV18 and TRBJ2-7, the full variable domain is NAGVMQNPRHLVRRRGQEARLRCSPMKGHSHVYWYRQLPEEGLKFMVYLQKENIIDESGMPKERFSAEFPKEGPSILRIQQVVRGDSAAYFCASSPGQTYEQYFGPGTRLTVT.

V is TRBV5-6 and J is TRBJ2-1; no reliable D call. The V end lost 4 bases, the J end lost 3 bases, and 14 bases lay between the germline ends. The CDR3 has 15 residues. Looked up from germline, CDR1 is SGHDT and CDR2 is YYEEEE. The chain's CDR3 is CASSQTSGGYNEQFF. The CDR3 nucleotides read TGTGCCAGCAGCCAAACCTCGGGTGGCTACAATGAGCAGTTCTTC.

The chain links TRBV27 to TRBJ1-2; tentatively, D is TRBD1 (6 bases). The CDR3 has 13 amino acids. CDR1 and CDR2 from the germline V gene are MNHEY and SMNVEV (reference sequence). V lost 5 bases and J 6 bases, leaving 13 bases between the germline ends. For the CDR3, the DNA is TGTGCCAGCAGTACCCCTACAGGGAATGGCTACACCTTC. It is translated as CASSTPTGNGYTF.

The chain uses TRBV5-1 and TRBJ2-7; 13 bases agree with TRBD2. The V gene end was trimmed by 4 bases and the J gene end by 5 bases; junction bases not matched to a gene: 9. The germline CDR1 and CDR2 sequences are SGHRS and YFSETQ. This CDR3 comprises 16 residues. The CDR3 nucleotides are TGCGCCAGCAGCCCCGTTGGACTAGCGGGAGCCAACGAGCAGTACTTC. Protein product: CASSPVGLAGANEQYF.

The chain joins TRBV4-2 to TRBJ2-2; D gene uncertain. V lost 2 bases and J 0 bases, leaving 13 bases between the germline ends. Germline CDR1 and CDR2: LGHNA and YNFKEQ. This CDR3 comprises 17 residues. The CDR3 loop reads CASSQRKGTANTGELFF. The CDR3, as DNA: TGTGCCAGCAGCCAAAGGAAGGGAACTGCGAACACCGGGGAGCTGTTTTTT.

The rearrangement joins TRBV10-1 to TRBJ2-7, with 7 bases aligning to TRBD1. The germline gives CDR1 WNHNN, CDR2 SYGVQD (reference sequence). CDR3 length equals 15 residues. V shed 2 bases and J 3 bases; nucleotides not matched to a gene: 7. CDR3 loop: CASSETGTASYEQYF. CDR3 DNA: TGCGCCAGCAGTGAGACCGGGACAGCAAGCTACGAGCAGTACTTC.

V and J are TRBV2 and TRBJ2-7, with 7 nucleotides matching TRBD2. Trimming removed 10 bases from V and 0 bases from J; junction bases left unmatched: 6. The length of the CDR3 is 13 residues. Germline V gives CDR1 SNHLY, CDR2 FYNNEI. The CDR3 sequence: CAILGGSSYEQYF. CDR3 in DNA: TGTGCCATACTGGGGGGGAGCTCCTACGAGCAGTACTTC.

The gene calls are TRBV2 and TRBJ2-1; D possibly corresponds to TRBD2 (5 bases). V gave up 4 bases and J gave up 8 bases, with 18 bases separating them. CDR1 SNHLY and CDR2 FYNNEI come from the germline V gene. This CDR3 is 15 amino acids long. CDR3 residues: CASSVATSFGDEQFF. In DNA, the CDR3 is TGTGCCAGCAGTGTTGCTACTTCGTTCGGGGATGAGCAGTTCTTC.

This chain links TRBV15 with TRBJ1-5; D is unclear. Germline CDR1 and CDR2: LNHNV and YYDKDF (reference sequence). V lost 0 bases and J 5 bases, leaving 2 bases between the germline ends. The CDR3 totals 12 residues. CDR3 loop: CATSRDYQPQHF. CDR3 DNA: TGTGCCACCAGCAGAGATTATCAGCCCCAGCATTTT.

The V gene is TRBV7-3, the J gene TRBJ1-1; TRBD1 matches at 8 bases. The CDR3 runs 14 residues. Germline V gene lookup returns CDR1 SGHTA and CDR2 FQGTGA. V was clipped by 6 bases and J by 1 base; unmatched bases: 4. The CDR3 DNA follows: TGTGCCAGCAGGTCGGGACAGGCGAACACTGAAGCTTTCTTT. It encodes CASRSGQANTEAFF.

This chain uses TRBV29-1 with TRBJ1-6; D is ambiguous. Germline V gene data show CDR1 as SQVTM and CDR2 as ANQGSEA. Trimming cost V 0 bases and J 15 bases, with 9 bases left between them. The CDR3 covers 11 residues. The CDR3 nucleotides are TGCAGCGTTGAAGATTCTGGACTCCTCCACTTT. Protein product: CSVEDSGLLHF.

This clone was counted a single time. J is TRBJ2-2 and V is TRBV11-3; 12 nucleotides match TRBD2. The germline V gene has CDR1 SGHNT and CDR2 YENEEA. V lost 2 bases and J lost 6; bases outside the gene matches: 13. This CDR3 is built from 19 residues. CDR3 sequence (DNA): TGTGCCAGCAGCTTACCCCCTCAACTAGCGGGGGGATGGTCCGGGGAGCTGTTTTTT. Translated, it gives CASSLPPQLAGGWSGELFF.